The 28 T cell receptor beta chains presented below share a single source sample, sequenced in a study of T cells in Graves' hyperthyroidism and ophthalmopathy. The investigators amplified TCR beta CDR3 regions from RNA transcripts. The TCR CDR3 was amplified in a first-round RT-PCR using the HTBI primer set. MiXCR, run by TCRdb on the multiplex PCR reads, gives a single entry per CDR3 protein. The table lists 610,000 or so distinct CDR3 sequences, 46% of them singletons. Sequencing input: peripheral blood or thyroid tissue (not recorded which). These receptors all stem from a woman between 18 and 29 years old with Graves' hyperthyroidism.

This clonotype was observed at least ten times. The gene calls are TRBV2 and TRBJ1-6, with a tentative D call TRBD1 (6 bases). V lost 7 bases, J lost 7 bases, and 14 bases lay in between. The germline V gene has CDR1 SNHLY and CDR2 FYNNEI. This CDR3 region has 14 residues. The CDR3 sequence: CASIPDRRNSPLHF. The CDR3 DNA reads TGTGCCAGCATTCCGGACAGACGGAATTCACCCCTCCACTTT.

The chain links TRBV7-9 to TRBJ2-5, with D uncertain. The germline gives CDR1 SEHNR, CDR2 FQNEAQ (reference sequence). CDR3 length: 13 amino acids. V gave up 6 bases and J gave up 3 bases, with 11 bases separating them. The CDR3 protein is CASSLFGKETQYF. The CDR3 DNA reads TGTGCCAGCAGTTTATTTGGGAAAGAGACCCAGTACTTC.

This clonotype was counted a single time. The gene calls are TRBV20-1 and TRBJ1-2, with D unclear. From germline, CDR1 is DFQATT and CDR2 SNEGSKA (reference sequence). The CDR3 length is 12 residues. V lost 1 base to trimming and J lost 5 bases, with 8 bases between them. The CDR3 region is CSARGVVYGYTF. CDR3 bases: TGCAGTGCTAGAGGGGTCGTATATGGCTACACCTTC.

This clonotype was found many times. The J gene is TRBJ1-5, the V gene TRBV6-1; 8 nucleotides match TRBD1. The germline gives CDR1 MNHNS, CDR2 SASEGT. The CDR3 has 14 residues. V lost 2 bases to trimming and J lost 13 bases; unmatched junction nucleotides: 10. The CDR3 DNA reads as TGTGCCAGCAGTGAAAAAGGGACAGGCTATTCTCAGCATTTT. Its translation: CASSEKGTGYSQHF.

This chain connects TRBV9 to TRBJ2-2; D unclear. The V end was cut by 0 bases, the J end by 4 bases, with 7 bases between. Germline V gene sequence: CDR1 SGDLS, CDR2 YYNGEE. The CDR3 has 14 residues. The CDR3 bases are TGTGCCAGCAGCGTAGGGGTCTCCACCGGGGAGCTGTTTTTT. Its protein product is CASSVGVSTGELFF.

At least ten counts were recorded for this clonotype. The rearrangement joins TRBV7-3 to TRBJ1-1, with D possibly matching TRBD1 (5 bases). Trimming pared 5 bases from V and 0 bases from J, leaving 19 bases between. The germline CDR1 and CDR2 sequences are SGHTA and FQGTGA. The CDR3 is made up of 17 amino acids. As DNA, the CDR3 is TGTGCCAGCAGCATAGGGGTTTTGGGGGGGTTGAACACTGAAGCTTTCTTT. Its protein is CASSIGVLGGLNTEAFF.

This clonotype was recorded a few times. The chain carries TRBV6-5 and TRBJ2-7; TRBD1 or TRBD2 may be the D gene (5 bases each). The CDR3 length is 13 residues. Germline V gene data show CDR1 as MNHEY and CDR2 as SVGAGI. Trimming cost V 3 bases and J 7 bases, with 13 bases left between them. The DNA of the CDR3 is TGTGCCAGCAGTTATGCCGGGACGGGGGAGCAGTACTTC. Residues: CASSYAGTGEQYF.

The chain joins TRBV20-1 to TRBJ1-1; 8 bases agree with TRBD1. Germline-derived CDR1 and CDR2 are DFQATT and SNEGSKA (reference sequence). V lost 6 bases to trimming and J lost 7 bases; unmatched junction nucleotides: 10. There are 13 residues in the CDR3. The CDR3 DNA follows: TGCAGTGCAGGTCGGACAGGGCCCCTTGAAGCTTTCTTT. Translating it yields CSAGRTGPLEAFF.

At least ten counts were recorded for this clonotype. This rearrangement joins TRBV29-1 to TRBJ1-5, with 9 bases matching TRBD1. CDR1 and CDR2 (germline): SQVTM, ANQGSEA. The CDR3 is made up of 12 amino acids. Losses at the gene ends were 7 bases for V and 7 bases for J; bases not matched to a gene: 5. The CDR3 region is CSGRQGGQPQHF. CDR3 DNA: TGCAGCGGACGACAGGGGGGGCAGCCCCAGCATTTT.

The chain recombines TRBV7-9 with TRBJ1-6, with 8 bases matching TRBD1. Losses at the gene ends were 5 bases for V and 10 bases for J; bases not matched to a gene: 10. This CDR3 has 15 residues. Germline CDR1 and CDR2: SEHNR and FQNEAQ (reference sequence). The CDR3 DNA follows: TGTGCCAGCAGCACCCAGACAGGGGCGGTCTCACCCCTCCACTTT. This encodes CASSTQTGAVSPLHF.

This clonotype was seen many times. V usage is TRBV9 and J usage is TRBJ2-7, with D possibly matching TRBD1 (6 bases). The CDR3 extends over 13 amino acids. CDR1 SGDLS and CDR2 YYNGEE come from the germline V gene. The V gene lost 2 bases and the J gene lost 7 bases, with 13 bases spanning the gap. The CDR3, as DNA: TGTGCCAGCAGCGTTACAGGGATGGGGGAGCAGTACTTC. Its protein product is CASSVTGMGEQYF.

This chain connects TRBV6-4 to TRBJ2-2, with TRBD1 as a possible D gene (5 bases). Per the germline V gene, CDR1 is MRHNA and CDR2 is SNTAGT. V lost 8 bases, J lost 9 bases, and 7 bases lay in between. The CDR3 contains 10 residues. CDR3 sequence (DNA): TGTGCCAGCCAGGACAGGGAGCTGTTTTTT. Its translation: CASQDRELFF.

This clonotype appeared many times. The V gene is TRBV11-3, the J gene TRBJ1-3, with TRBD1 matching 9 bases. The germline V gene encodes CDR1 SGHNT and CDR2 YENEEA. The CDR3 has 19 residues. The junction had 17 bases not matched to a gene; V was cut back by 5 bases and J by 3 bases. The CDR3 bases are TGTGCCAGCAGCGGTACCGGGACAGGGAAAGAAGGTTATGGAAACACCATATATTTT. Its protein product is CASSGTGTGKEGYGNTIYF.

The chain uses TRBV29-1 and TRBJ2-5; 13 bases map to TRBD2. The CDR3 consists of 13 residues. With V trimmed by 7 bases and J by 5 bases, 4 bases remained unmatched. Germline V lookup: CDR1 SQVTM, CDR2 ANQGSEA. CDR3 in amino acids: CSAMTSGRETQYF. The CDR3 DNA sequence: TGCAGCGCGATGACTAGCGGGAGGGAGACCCAGTACTTC. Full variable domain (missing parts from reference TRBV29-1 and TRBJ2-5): SAVISQKPSRDICQRGTSLTIQCQVDSQVTMMFWYRQQPGQSLTLIATANQGSEATYESGFVIDKFPISRPNLTFSTLTVSNMSPEDSSIYLCSAMTSGRETQYFGPGTRLLVL.

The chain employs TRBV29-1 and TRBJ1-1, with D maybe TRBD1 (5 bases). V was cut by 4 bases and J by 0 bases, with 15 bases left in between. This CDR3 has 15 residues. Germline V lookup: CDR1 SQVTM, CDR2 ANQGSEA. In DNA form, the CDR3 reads TGCAGCGTTGGGGGGGGGAATGACATGAACACTGAAGCTTTCTTT. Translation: CSVGGGNDMNTEAFF.

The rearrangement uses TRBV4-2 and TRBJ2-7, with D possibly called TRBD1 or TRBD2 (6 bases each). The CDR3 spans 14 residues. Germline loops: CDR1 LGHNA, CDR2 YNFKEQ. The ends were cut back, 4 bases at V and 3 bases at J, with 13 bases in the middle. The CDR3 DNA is TGTGCCAGCAGCCGACATAAGGGGGGCTACGAGCAGTACTTC. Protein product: CASSRHKGGYEQYF.

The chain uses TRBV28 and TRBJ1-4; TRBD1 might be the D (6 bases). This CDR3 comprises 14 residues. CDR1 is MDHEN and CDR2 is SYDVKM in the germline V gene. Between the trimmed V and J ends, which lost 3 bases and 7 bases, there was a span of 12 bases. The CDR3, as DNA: TGTGCCAGCAGTTTGACAGGCCTTAGTGAAAAACTGTTTTTT. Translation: CASSLTGLSEKLFF. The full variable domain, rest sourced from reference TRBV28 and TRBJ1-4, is DVKVTQSSRYLVKRTGEKVFLECVQDMDHENMFWYRQDPGLGLRLIYFSYDVKMKEKGDIPEGYSVSREKKERFSLILESASTNQTSMYLCASSLTGLSEKLFFGSGTQLSVL.

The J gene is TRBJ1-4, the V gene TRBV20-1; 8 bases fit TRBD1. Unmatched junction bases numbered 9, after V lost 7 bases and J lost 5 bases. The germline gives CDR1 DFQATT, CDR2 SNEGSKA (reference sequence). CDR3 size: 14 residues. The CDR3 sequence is CSVSPGTGNEKLFF. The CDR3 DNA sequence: TGCAGTGTAAGCCCTGGGACAGGCAATGAAAAACTGTTTTTT.

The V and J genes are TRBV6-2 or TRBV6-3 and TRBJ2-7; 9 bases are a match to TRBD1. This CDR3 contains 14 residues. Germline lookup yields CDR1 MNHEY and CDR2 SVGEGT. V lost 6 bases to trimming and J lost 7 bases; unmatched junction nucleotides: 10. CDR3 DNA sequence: TGTGCCAGCAGGGCCGGGACAGGGCTGTGGGAGCAGTACTTC. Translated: CASRAGTGLWEQYF.

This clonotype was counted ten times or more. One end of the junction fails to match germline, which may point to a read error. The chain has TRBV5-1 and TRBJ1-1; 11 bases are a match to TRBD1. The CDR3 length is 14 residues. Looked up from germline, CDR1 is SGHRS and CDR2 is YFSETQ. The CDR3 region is CASSLGQGGTEAFF. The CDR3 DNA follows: TGTGCCAGCAGCTTGGGACAGGGGGGCACTGAAGCTTTCTTT.

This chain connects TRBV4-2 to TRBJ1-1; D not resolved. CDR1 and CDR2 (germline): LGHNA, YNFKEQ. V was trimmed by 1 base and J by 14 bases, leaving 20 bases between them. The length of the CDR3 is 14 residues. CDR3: CASSQGSSYNEQFF. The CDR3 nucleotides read TGTGCCAGCAGCCAAGGGAGCTCCTACAATGAGCAGTTCTTT.

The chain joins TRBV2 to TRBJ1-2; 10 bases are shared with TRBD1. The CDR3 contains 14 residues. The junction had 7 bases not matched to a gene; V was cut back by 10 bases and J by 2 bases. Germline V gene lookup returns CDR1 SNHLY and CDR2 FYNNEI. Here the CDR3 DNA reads TGTGCCACCCAGGGGGGACAGGGGAACTATGGCTACACCTTC. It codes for CATQGGQGNYGYTF.

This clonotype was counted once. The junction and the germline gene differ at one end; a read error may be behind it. CDR3 coding DNA: TGTGCCAACAGTCATAGCGGGAGAGCCAACGAGCAGTACTTC. This encodes CANSHSGRANEQYF. This chain uses TRBV6-2 or TRBV6-3 with TRBJ2-7, with 9 bases lining up with TRBD2. The CDR3 consists of 14 residues. Germline lookup yields CDR1 MNHEY and CDR2 SVGEGT.

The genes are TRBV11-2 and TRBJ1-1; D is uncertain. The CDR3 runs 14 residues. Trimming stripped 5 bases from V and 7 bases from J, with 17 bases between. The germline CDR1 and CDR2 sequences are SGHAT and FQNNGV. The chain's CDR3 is CASSLPPAGGEAFF. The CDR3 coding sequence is TGTGCCAGCAGCCTCCCCCCGGCGGGTGGTGAAGCTTTCTTT.

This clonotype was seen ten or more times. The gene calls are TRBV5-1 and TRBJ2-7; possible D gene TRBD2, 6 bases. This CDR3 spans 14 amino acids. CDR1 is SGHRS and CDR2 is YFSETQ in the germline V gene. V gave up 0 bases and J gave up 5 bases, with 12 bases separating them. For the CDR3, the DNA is TGCGCCAGCAGCTTGGCCTGGGGGGACCACGAGCAGTACTTC. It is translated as CASSLAWGDHEQYF. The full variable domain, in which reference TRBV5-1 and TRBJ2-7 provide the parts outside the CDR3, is KAGVTQTPRYLIKTRGQQVTLSCSPISGHRSVSWYQQTPGQGLQFLFEYFSETQRNKGNFPGRFSGRQFSNSRSEMNVSTLELGDSALYLCASSLAWGDHEQYFGPGTRLTVT.

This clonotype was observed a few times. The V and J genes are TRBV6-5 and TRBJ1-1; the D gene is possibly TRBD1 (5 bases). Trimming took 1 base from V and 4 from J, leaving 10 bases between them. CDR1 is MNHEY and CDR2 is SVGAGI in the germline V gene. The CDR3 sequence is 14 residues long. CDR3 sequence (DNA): TGTGCCAGCAGTTACTACGGGGGTTTCACTGAAGCTTTCTTT. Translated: CASSYYGGFTEAFF.

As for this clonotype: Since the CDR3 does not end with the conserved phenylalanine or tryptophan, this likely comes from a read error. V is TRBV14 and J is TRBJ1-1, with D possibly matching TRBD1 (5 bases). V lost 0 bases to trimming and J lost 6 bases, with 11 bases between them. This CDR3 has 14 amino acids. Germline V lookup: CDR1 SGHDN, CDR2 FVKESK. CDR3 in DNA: TGTGCCAGCAGCCAAGACAGGGTGAGCCCTGAAGCTTTCCTT. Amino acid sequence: CASSQDRVSPEAFL.

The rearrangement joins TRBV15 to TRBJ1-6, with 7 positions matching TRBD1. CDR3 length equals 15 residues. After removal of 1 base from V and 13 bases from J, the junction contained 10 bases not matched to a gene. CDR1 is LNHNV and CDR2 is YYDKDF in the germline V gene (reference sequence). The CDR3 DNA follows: TGTGCCACCAGCAGAGCGGACAGGCAGGTTCAGCCCCTCCACTTT. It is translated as CATSRADRQVQPLHF.